Listed below are T cell receptor beta chains from one sample, sequenced in a study of blood T cell repertoires in COVID-19. Data came from immunoSEQ multiplex PCR; TCRdb stores just in-frame clones and leaves some out. Of about 190,000 clones in the sample, around nine tenths are singletons; the top ten hold 6.7%. Sequencing input: peripheral blood. The origin of the receptors is a man aged 40-49 years with acute or convalescent COVID-19. Each CDR3 is given with its conserved first and last residue. Each record gives: V gene, J gene, D gene, clone size, CDR3 protein, CDR3 DNA. D genes are given only for firm matches. Some rows mark clone size as missing; the rest say once, few, many or name a class of expanded clone.

TRBV9	TRBJ2-7	TRBD1	once	CASSPGQGGEQYF	TGTGCCAGCAGCCCGGGACAGGGCGGCGAGCAGTACTTC
TRBV7-3	TRBJ1-1	TRBD1	once	CASSTKTGGRTEAFF	TGTGCCAGCAGCACCAAGACAGGGGGCAGAACTGAAGCTTTCTTT
TRBV5-3	TRBJ2-4	TRBD2	once	CARSCWTSDPKNIQYF	TGTGCCAGAAGCTGCTGGACTAGCGATCCCAAAAACATTCAGTACTTC
TRBV4-2	TRBJ2-2	NA	NA	CASSQEGGRANTGELFF	TGTGCCAGCAGCCAAGAAGGGGGAAGGGCTAACACCGGGGAGCTGTTTTTT
TRBV5-1	TRBJ2-7	NA	NA	CASSLVGGREQYF	TGCGCCAGCAGCTTGGTGGGGGGGCGCGAGCAGTACTTC
TRBV5-6	TRBJ1-5	TRBD1	NA	CASSLADRAFRYRNQPQHF	TGTGCCAGCAGCTTGGCTGACAGGGCTTTCCGGTATCGCAATCAGCCCCAGCATTTT
TRBV5-6	TRBJ1-1	NA	NA	CASSLRRNTEAFF	TGTGCCAGCAGCCTGAGGAGAAACACTGAAGCTTTCTTT
TRBV9	TRBJ1-1	TRBD1	NA	CASSVDPGGNTEAFF	TGTGCCAGCAGCGTAGACCCAGGGGGCAACACTGAAGCTTTCTTT
TRBV2	TRBJ2-3	TRBD2	NA	CASSEALASGDNTDTQYF	TGTGCCAGCAGTGAAGCGCTGGCTAGCGGGGATAACACAGATACGCAGTATTTT
TRBV5-4	TRBJ2-2	TRBD2	NA	CASSFGLAENTGELFF	TGTGCCAGCAGCTTCGGACTAGCGGAGAACACCGGGGAGCTGTTTTTT
TRBV12-5	TRBJ2-3	TRBD1	NA	CASGFGQGSTDTQYF	TGTGCTAGTGGTTTCGGACAGGGTAGCACAGATACGCAGTATTTT
TRBV4-3	TRBJ2-7	TRBD2	once	CASSQDRQRGSSYEQYF	TGCGCCAGCAGCCAAGATCGGCAGCGGGGATCCTCCTACGAGCAGTACTTC
TRBV7-8	TRBJ1-5	NA	NA	CASSRRNQPQHF	TGTGCCAGCAGCCGTCGGAATCAGCCCCAGCATTTT
TRBV7-2	TRBJ2-4	TRBD1	NA	CASSKTGVGENIQYF	TGTGCCAGCAGCAAGACAGGGGTCGGTGAAAACATTCAGTACTTC
TRBV4-3	TRBJ2-3	NA	NA	CASSQGAMSTQYF	TGCGCCAGCAGCCAAGGTGCTATGTCTACGCAGTATTTT
TRBV2	TRBJ1-1	NA	few	CATYSKNREAFF	TGTGCCACCTACTCTAAGAACAGGGAAGCTTTCTTT
TRBV3-1/TRBV3-2	TRBJ2-7	TRBD2	NA	CASSQEVAGYEQYF	TGTGCCAGCAGCCAAGAAGTAGCGGGCTACGAGCAGTACTTC
TRBV18	TRBJ2-3	TRBD1	once	CASSPRPGGGRTDTQYF	TGTGCCAGCTCACCCCGCCCAGGGGGCGGTCGCACAGATACGCAGTATTTT
TRBV9	TRBJ1-2	NA	NA	CASSVDGQGRGYTF	TGTGCCAGCAGCGTAGATGGGCAGGGCCGGGGCTACACCTTC
TRBV6-6	TRBJ1-2	TRBD1	NA	CASSSDGTGTSYYTF	TGTGCCAGCAGTTCCGACGGGACAGGGACCTCCTACTACACCTTC
TRBV2	TRBJ1-1	TRBD1	NA	CASTYERDRVTHRPNTEAFF	TGTGCCAGCACCTACGAAAGGGACAGGGTGACCCATAGGCCAAACACTGAAGCTTTCTTT
TRBV20-1	TRBJ1-5	NA	NA	CSASDLGTPSNQPQHF	TGCAGTGCTAGTGACCTCGGGACACCTAGCAATCAGCCCCAGCATTTT
TRBV24-1	TRBJ2-1	NA	NA	CATSDPGATTYNEQFF	TGTGCCACCAGTGACCCAGGGGCCACCACCTACAATGAGCAGTTCTTC
TRBV2	TRBJ2-5	NA	NA	CASRAYREGETQYF	TGTGCCAGCAGAGCCTACAGGGAAGGAGAGACCCAGTACTTC
TRBV5-3	TRBJ1-2	NA	NA	CARSLVRGNGYTF	TGTGCCAGAAGCTTGGTGCGGGGAAATGGCTACACCTTC
TRBV5-5	TRBJ1-3	TRBD1	once	CASSEPNTGAGNTIYF	TGTGCCAGCAGCGAACCTAATACAGGGGCTGGAAACACCATATATTTT
TRBV27	TRBJ2-1	TRBD2	once	CASSHSTSESSYNEQFF	TGTGCCAGCAGCCACTCGACTAGCGAAAGCTCCTACAATGAGCAGTTCTTC
TRBV19	TRBJ2-7	TRBD1	NA	CASSPDRAYEQYF	TGTGCCAGTAGTCCGGACAGGGCTTACGAGCAGTACTTC
TRBV5-1	TRBJ2-7	NA	NA	CAEPRNYVLLYEQYF	TGCGCCGAACCAAGAAACTACGTACTCCTCTACGAGCAGTACTTC
TRBV12-3/TRBV12-4	TRBJ2-1	NA	NA	CASSRGANEQFF	TGTGCCAGCAGCCGGGGAGCGAATGAGCAGTTCTTC
TRBV4-2	TRBJ2-5	TRBD2	NA	CASSQVRPGLAIEETQYF	TGTGCCAGCAGCCAAGTGAGGCCGGGACTAGCTATTGAAGAGACCCAGTACTTC
TRBV6-4	TRBJ2-1	TRBD2	NA	CASSDSRTSGGLNEQFF	TGTGCCAGCAGTGACTCGAGGACTAGCGGGGGCCTCAATGAGCAGTTCTTC
TRBV5-6	TRBJ1-2	TRBD1	NA	CASSNRDRLFYGYTF	TGTGCCAGCAGCAACCGGGACAGACTTTTCTATGGCTACACCTTC
TRBV28	TRBJ2-3	TRBD2	NA	CASSAGVTDTQYF	TGTGCCAGCTCCGCGGGGGTCACAGATACGCAGTATTTT
TRBV18	TRBJ2-1	TRBD1	NA	CASSPGQGGYNEQFF	TGTGCCAGCTCACCAGGACAGGGGGGCTACAATGAGCAGTTCTTC
TRBV5-1	TRBJ2-5	NA	NA	CASKPAPGPQETQYF	TGCGCCAGTAAACCCGCGCCCGGTCCACAAGAGACCCAGTACTTC
TRBV5-1	TRBJ1-6	NA	NA	CASSLAGTYNSPLHF	TGCGCCAGCAGCTTGGCAGGAACCTATAATTCACCCCTCCACTTT
TRBV11-2	TRBJ1-6	NA	few	CASSRRDSSPLHF	TGTGCCAGCAGCCGCCGCGACTCCTCACCCCTCCACTTT
TRBV15	TRBJ1-5	TRBD1	NA	CATSRDLTGLNQPQHF	TGTGCCACCAGCAGAGATTTGACAGGGCTCAATCAGCCCCAGCATTTT
TRBV7-2	TRBJ2-7	TRBD1	NA	CASSFGTGDFYEQYF	TGTGCCAGCAGCTTCGGGACAGGGGATTTCTACGAGCAGTACTTC
TRBV5-4	TRBJ1-2	NA	NA	CASSLDRTSYGYTF	TGTGCCAGCAGCTTAGACAGAACCTCATATGGCTACACCTTC
TRBV3-1/TRBV3-2	TRBJ1-2	TRBD1	NA	CASSPAGQGNYGYTF	TGTGCCAGCAGCCCAGCAGGACAGGGAAACTATGGCTACACCTTC
TRBV4-1	TRBJ2-3	NA	NA	CASSQDRVSSTDTQYF	TGCGCCAGCAGCCAAGATCGGGTGTCTAGCACAGATACGCAGTATTTT
TRBV5-4	TRBJ1-3	NA	NA	CASSRQSGSSGNTIYF	TGTGCCAGCAGTCGACAGTCAGGGTCCTCTGGAAACACCATATATTTT
TRBV28	TRBJ1-1	TRBD1	NA	CASSLTGGDTEAFF	TGTGCCAGCAGTTTAACAGGGGGGGACACTGAAGCTTTCTTT
TRBV23-1	TRBJ1-5	TRBD1	many	CASSHQTGEEGQPQHF	TGCGCCAGCAGTCACCAGACAGGGGAGGAAGGTCAGCCCCAGCATTTT
TRBV4-3	TRBJ2-7	NA	NA	CASSQDVGQSYEQYF	TGCGCCAGCAGCCAAGATGTGGGGCAGTCCTACGAGCAGTACTTC
TRBV5-5	TRBJ1-1	TRBD1	NA	CASSLAQGAEAFF	TGTGCCAGCAGCTTGGCCCAGGGGGCTGAAGCTTTCTTT
TRBV6-5	TRBJ2-1	TRBD2	NA	CASLLSGGYNEQFF	TGTGCCAGCTTGCTTAGCGGGGGGTACAATGAGCAGTTCTTC